The TCR beta chain described here comes from a study of T cell changes during pregnancy in multiple sclerosis. The repertoire was sequenced with immunoSEQ multiplex PCR; TCRdb's copy has only in-frame clones and lacks some. The table has about 57,000 clones, around nine tenths seen once; the top ten hold about 0.37%. This CDR3 comprises 14 residues. CDR1 and CDR2 from the germline V gene are SGHAT and FQNNGV. Between the trimmed V and J ends, which lost 6 bases and 8 bases, there was a span of 17 bases. The sample here was CD4+ T cells from peripheral blood mononuclear cells, taken before pregnancy. The chain is built from TRBV11-2 and TRBJ2-1, with D possibly matching TRBD2 (6 bases). This receptor was taken from a female donor with multiple sclerosis, enrolled in a pregnancy study. CDR3 sequence (DNA): TGTGCCAGCAGTGCGGGGAGGAGGCTGGATGAGCAGTTCTTC. Translation: CASSAGRRLDEQFF.